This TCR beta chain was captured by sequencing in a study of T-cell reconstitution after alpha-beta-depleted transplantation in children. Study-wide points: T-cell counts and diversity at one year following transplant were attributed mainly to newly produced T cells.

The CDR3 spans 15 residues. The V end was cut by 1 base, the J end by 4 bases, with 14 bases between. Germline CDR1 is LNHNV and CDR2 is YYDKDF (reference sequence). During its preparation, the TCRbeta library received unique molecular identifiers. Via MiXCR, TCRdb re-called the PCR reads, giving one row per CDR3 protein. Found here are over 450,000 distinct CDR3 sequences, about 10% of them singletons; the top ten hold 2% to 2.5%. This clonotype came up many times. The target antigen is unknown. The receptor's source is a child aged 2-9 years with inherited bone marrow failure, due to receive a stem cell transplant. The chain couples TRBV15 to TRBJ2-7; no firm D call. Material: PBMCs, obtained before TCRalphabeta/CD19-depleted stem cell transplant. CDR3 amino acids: CATSRVGSIPYEQYF. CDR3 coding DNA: TGTGCCACCAGCAGAGTGGGTAGCATCCCATACGAGCAGTACTTC.